One sample yielded the 26 T cell receptor beta chains listed below, sequenced in a study of blood T cell repertoires in COVID-19. This table comes from immunoSEQ multiplex PCR, and its TCRdb copy is limited to in-frame clones, with some not included. Here the sample spans 300,000 to 350,000 clones, about nine tenths being singletons. The sample comprised PBMCs or T cells enriched from blood (not recorded which). These receptors were obtained from a woman between 25 and 40 years old who had recovered from COVID-19.

The V call is TRBV6-2 or TRBV6-3, the J call TRBJ2-1; TRBD2 agrees at 9 bases. Germline V gives CDR1 MNHEY, CDR2 SVGEGT. This CDR3 is 16 amino acids long. After removal of 2 bases from V and 8 bases from J, the junction contained 10 bases not matched to a gene. The CDR3 sequence: CASSYTGTSSVHEQFF. The CDR3 DNA reads TGTGCCAGCAGTTACACCGGGACTAGCTCGGTCCATGAGCAGTTCTTC.

The gene calls are TRBV2 and TRBJ1-5, with a possible D match to TRBD1 (6 bases). The CDR3 length is 17 residues. In germline, CDR1 is SNHLY, CDR2 FYNNEI. V lost 6 bases and J lost 0, with 18 bases in between. Written as DNA, the CDR3 is TGTGCCAGCAGCGAGGCCAGGGGACCCTATAGCAATCAGCCCCAGCATTTT. Its translation is CASSEARGPYSNQPQHF.

The V gene is TRBV28, the J gene TRBJ2-6; 8 bases fit TRBD2. CDR3 size: 17 residues. Trimming removed 5 bases from V and 2 bases from J; junction bases left unmatched: 8. Germline V gene sequence: CDR1 MDHEN, CDR2 SYDVKM. DNA of the CDR3: TGTGCCAGCAGTGGGGGTAGCGGGATGGCTGGGGCCAACGTCCTGACTTTC. Translating it yields CASSGGSGMAGANVLTF.

V is TRBV2 and J is TRBJ1-2; the D gene is possibly TRBD1 (5 bases). CDR3 size: 12 residues. The ends were cut back, 10 bases at V and 2 bases at J, with 11 bases in the middle. In germline, CDR1 is SNHLY, CDR2 FYNNEI. Here the CDR3 DNA reads TGTGCCATCCGGGGGGTAAACTATGGCTACACCTTC. It yields the protein CAIRGVNYGYTF.

The chain has TRBV5-4 and TRBJ2-7; 9 bases align to TRBD2. The CDR3 extends over 15 amino acids. Germline loops: CDR1 SGHNT, CDR2 YYREEE (reference sequence). V trimming: 0 bases; J trimming: 6 bases; junction bases outside the gene matches: 7. CDR3 loop: CASSLALSGSPEQYF. For the CDR3, the DNA is TGTGCCAGCAGCTTGGCTCTTAGCGGGAGCCCCGAGCAGTACTTC.

The chain combines TRBV19 with TRBJ1-2; D call uncertain. The CDR3 is 15 amino acids. Germline V CDR1 and CDR2: LNHDA, SQIVND (reference sequence). Trimming shortened V by 2 bases and J by 0 bases, and 10 bases separated the two germline ends. CDR3 DNA sequence: TGTGCCAGTAGTATAACAGTCCCAACTAACTATGGCTACACCTTC. Protein sequence: CASSITVPTNYGYTF.

The chain couples TRBV10-2 to TRBJ2-7; 8 bases align to TRBD2. The germline V gene has CDR1 WSHSY and CDR2 SAAADI. Trimming took 2 bases from V and 5 from J; bases not matched to a gene: 5. This CDR3 contains 14 residues. The CDR3 loop reads CASSEEREYDEQYF. CDR3 bases: TGCGCCAGCAGTGAGGAGCGGGAGTACGACGAGCAGTACTTC.

The chain links TRBV7-9 to TRBJ1-1; D is undetermined. V gave up 6 bases and J gave up 1 base, with 12 bases separating them. CDR1 and CDR2 from the germline V gene are SEHNR and FQNEAQ (reference sequence). The CDR3 is made up of 14 amino acids. The CDR3 sequence is CASRPDTQNTEAFF. Here the CDR3 DNA reads TGTGCCAGCAGGCCCGACACGCAGAACACTGAAGCTTTCTTT.

V usage is TRBV6-5 and J usage is TRBJ1-4; 10 bases fit TRBD1. CDR3 length: 15 residues. Germline V gene data show CDR1 as MNHEY and CDR2 as SVGAGI. V was clipped by 5 bases and J by 10 bases; unmatched bases: 10. DNA for the CDR3: TGTGCCAGCAGTCGCCGGGACAGGGGATGGGGAAAACTGTTTTTT. It is translated as CASSRRDRGWGKLFF.

The V gene is TRBV9, the J gene TRBJ2-5, with TRBD2 matching over 9 bases. Trimming took 4 bases from V and 2 from J; bases not matched to a gene: 12. The CDR3 is made up of 17 amino acids. CDR1 is SGDLS, CDR2 YYNGEE, per germline. In DNA form, the CDR3 reads TGTGCCAGCAGCCCAGGCCCCGCGGGAGGGAGGCAAGAGACCCAGTACTTC. It is translated as CASSPGPAGGRQETQYF. Combining the CDR3 with reference TRBV9 and TRBJ2-5 gives the whole variable domain DSGVTQTPKHLITATGQRVTLRCSPRSGDLSVYWYQQSLDQGLQFLIQYYNGEERAKGNILERFSAQQFPDLHSELNLSSLELGDSALYFCASSPGPAGGRQETQYFGPGTRLLVL.

This clone came up once. The chain recombines TRBV5-1 with TRBJ1-3; possible D gene TRBD1, 5 bases. V lost 3 bases and J lost 4, with 11 bases in between. Germline lookup yields CDR1 SGHRS and CDR2 YFSETQ. CDR3 length equals 14 residues. In DNA form, the CDR3 reads TGCGCCAGCAGCTGGGGGGAACAGGGAAACACCATATATTTT. Its translation is CASSWGEQGNTIYF.

This chain uses TRBV12-5 with TRBJ2-1; 8 nucleotides align to TRBD2. Trimming removed 8 bases from V and 0 bases from J; junction bases left unmatched: 9. The germline V gene encodes CDR1 LGHNT and CDR2 FRNRAP. The CDR3 runs to 16 residues. The CDR3, as DNA: TGTGCTAGTACCCTAGCGGGTGCCGGCTCCTACAATGAGCAGTTCTTC. Translating gives CASTLAGAGSYNEQFF.

V is TRBV28 and J is TRBJ1-2, with D unresolved. Trimming removed 6 bases at V and 2 bases at J, with 13 bases between. Germline values: CDR1 MDHEN, CDR2 SYDVKM. The CDR3 contains 14 residues. CDR3 in amino acids: CASRLRLENYGYTF. For the CDR3, the DNA is TGTGCCAGCAGATTGAGGTTAGAAAACTATGGCTACACCTTC.

The genes are TRBV6-5 and TRBJ2-1; D gene uncertain. This CDR3 is 16 amino acids long. Trimming stripped 0 bases from V and 6 bases from J, with 15 bases between. Germline CDR1 MNHEY, CDR2 SVGAGI. CDR3 region: CASSYSRSDFSNEQFF. The CDR3 DNA sequence: TGTGCCAGCAGTTACTCGAGGTCGGATTTCTCCAATGAGCAGTTCTTC.

The J gene is TRBJ1-2, the V gene TRBV4-2; TRBD1 matches at 10 bases. V shed 3 bases and J 3 bases; nucleotides not matched to a gene: 4. CDR3 length: 15 residues. Germline V gene lookup returns CDR1 LGHNA and CDR2 YNFKEQ. The CDR3 nucleotides are TGTGCCAGCAGCCAGGGACAGGGGAGGTACTATGGCTACACCTTC. It yields the protein CASSQGQGRYYGYTF.

The CDR3 region is CASRNNRNQPQHF. The CDR3 nucleotides read TGTGCCAGCAGAAACAACAGAAATCAGCCCCAGCATTTT. The chain uses TRBV6-5 and TRBJ1-5; D remains ambiguous. Trimming took 6 bases from V and 4 from J, leaving 10 bases between them. Germline CDR1 and CDR2: MNHEY and SVGAGI. The length of the CDR3 is 13 residues.

The CDR3 region is CASSLGLAGTTDTQYF. The CDR3 bases are TGTGCCAGTAGTCTGGGACTAGCGGGGACCACAGATACGCAGTATTTT. The chain links TRBV19 to TRBJ2-3; 13 bases agree with TRBD2. Germline V gene sequence: CDR1 LNHDA, CDR2 SQIVND (reference sequence). The CDR3 is made up of 16 amino acids. The V gene end was trimmed by 5 bases and the J gene end by 2 bases; junction bases not matched to a gene: 4.

The chain employs TRBV6-5 and TRBJ2-7, with 9 bases aligning to TRBD1. V trimming: 7 bases; J trimming: 2 bases; junction bases outside the gene matches: 6. The CDR3 is 14 amino acids. CDR1 and CDR2 (germline): MNHEY, SVGAGI. The CDR3 sequence: CASTQQGAPYEQYF. The DNA of the CDR3 is TGTGCCAGCACCCAACAGGGGGCTCCCTACGAGCAGTACTTC.

The rearrangement uses TRBV19 and TRBJ1-5; 8 positions match TRBD1. The trim removed 5 bases at V and 2 bases at J, leaving 11 bases unmatched. Germline CDR1 and CDR2: LNHDA and SQIVND (reference sequence). The CDR3 totals 17 residues. CDR3 residues: CASSPRTGKSGNQPQHF. The CDR3 DNA follows: TGTGCCAGTAGTCCTCGGACAGGGAAAAGCGGCAATCAGCCCCAGCATTTT.

The rearrangement uses TRBV24-1 and TRBJ2-3; D not resolved. V dropped 4 bases and J dropped 2 bases, with 3 bases sitting between them. This CDR3 comprises 12 residues. Germline V gene sequence: CDR1 KGHDR, CDR2 SFDVKD. CDR3 loop: CATSDYTDTQYF. The CDR3 bases are TGTGCCACCAGTGACTACACAGATACGCAGTATTTT.

This chain joins TRBV30 and TRBJ2-7, with TRBD1 matching 8 bases. Germline-derived CDR1 and CDR2 are GTSNPN and SVGIG (reference sequence). This CDR3 has 11 amino acids. The J segment lost 12 bases and the V segment lost 0 bases, leaving 4 bases of the junction unmatched. The CDR3 spells CAWSVAGTGYF. In nucleotides, the CDR3 is TGTGCCTGGAGTGTAGCCGGGACAGGGTACTTC.

The J gene is TRBJ2-3, the V gene TRBV5-6, with D possibly matching TRBD2 (6 bases). CDR3 size: 16 residues. Trimming cost V 3 bases and J 1 base, with 15 bases left between them. Germline CDR1 reads SGHDT; CDR2 reads YYEEEE. The CDR3 nucleotides read TGTGCCAGCAGCTGGCGACTAGTTCGAGGCACAGATACGCAGTATTTT. Residues: CASSWRLVRGTDTQYF.

The rearrangement joins TRBV5-1 to TRBJ2-7, with a tentative D call TRBD2 (6 bases). V gave up 0 bases and J gave up 3 bases, with 16 bases separating them. Per germline, CDR1 SGHRS and CDR2 YFSETQ. This CDR3 comprises 16 residues. CDR3 sequence reads: CASSLGVGRGGYEQYF. The DNA for the CDR3 is TGCGCCAGCAGCTTGGGTGTGGGACGGGGAGGCTACGAGCAGTACTTC.

V is TRBV6-2 or TRBV6-3 and J is TRBJ2-3, with TRBD2 as a possible D gene (5 bases). V was trimmed by 4 bases and J by 4 bases, leaving 9 bases between them. Germline lookup yields CDR1 MNHEY and CDR2 SVGEGT. The CDR3 is made up of 13 amino acids. CDR3 region: CASSSRGSDTQYF. CDR3 in DNA: TGTGCCAGCAGTTCCCGGGGATCAGATACGCAGTATTTT.

The chain has TRBV4-3 and TRBJ2-7, with TRBD2 identical over 13 bases. V lost 4 bases and J lost 3; bases outside the gene matches: 3. The CDR3 covers 15 residues. CDR1 LGHNA and CDR2 YSLEER come from the germline V gene. CDR3 nucleotides: TGCGCCAGCAGCCCCGGGACTAGCGGGAACTACGAGCAGTACTTC. It codes for CASSPGTSGNYEQYF.

This chain joins TRBV6-5 and TRBJ1-5; D not resolved. This CDR3 has 14 residues. Germline loops: CDR1 MNHEY, CDR2 SVGAGI. V dropped 6 bases and J dropped 2 bases, with 11 bases sitting between them. The CDR3 loop reads CASSPSGGNQPQHF. The CDR3 bases are TGTGCCAGCAGCCCATCCGGTGGCAATCAGCCCCAGCATTTT.